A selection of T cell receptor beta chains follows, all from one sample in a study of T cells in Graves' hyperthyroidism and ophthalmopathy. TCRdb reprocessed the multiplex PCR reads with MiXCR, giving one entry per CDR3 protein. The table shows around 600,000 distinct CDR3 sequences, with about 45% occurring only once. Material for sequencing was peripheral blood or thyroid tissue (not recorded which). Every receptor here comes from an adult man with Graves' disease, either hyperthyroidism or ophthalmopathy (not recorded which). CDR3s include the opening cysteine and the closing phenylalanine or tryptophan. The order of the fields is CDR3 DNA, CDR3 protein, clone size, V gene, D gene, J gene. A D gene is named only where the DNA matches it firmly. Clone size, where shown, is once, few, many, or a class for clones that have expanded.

DNA: TGTGCCAGCAGTTTCATGGATCAGCCCCAGCATTTT
CDR3: CASSFMDQPQHF
size: -
V: TRBV11-2
D: -
J: TRBJ1-5

DNA: TGTGCCAGCAGCCCATCGGACAGGGGAAACTATGGCTACACCTTC
CDR3: CASSPSDRGNYGYTF
size: -
V: TRBV14
D: TRBD1
J: TRBJ1-2

DNA: TGTGCCAGCACCAAAGGGGGAGGGACTAGCACAGATACGCAGTATTTT
CDR3: CASTKGGGTSTDTQYF
size: -
V: TRBV21-1
D: -
J: TRBJ2-3

DNA: TGCAGCGTTGAATACCTAGCGGGACAGGGTGGTGAAAAACTGTTTTTT
CDR3: CSVEYLAGQGGEKLFF
size: -
V: TRBV29-1
D: TRBD1
J: TRBJ1-4

DNA: TGCAGTGCGAACCGGGACGGTGCCTACGAGCAGTACTTC
CDR3: CSANRDGAYEQYF
size: many
V: TRBV20-1
D: -
J: TRBJ2-7

DNA: TGTGCCAGCAGCAGAGGGGAGCATCAGCCCCAGCATTTT
CDR3: CASSRGEHQPQHF
size: many
V: TRBV12-3/TRBV12-4
D: -
J: TRBJ1-5

DNA: TGCGCCAGCAGCTATACAGGGGGCTCCTACGAGCAGTACTTC
CDR3: CASSYTGGSYEQYF
size: -
V: TRBV5-1
D: TRBD1
J: TRBJ2-7

DNA: TGTGCCAGCAGCCTCGCTTCTAGCGGGCCTCCCTACGAGCAGTACTTC
CDR3: CASSLASSGPPYEQYF
size: -
V: TRBV7-9
D: TRBD2
J: TRBJ2-7

DNA: TGCAGTGCTACTAAGGTCTATAATTCACCCCTCCACTTT
CDR3: CSATKVYNSPLHF
size: -
V: TRBV20-1
D: -
J: TRBJ1-6

DNA: TGTGCCAGCAGCGTAGCTAGGAATTCACCCCTCCACTTT
CDR3: CASSVARNSPLHF
size: many
V: TRBV9
D: -
J: TRBJ1-6

DNA: TGTGCCAGCAGTGCGGACAGGACGTCCAGCGGTCAGCCCCAGCATTTT
CDR3: CASSADRTSSGQPQHF
size: many
V: TRBV2
D: TRBD1
J: TRBJ1-5

DNA: TGTGCCAGCAGCCAAGAGCAGGATCGGGGCTACACCTTC
CDR3: CASSQEQDRGYTF
size: -
V: TRBV7-9
D: -
J: TRBJ1-2

DNA: TGCGCCAGCAAAGCTGAGGACAGGGCTACCGGGGAGCTGTTTTTT
CDR3: CASKAEDRATGELFF
size: -
V: TRBV5-1
D: TRBD1
J: TRBJ2-2

DNA: TGTGCCAGCCGGGGTCGCTCTGGAAACACCATATATTTT
CDR3: CASRGRSGNTIYF
size: -
V: TRBV9
D: -
J: TRBJ1-3

DNA: TGCAGCGTTGAAGAGAGAACAGGCCGAGGGGAAAAACTGTTTTTT
CDR3: CSVEERTGRGEKLFF
size: few
V: TRBV29-1
D: -
J: TRBJ1-4

DNA: TGTGCCATCAGTGAAAGGGGAGAAGGGTATACTGAAGCTTTCTTT
CDR3: CAISERGEGYTEAFF
size: many
V: TRBV10-3
D: -
J: TRBJ1-1

DNA: TGCAGTGCTAGGACGTTCGCGAACACCGGGGAGCTGTTTTTT
CDR3: CSARTFANTGELFF
size: few
V: TRBV20-1
D: -
J: TRBJ2-2

DNA: TGTGCCAGCAGCTTATTTCTGGGTGGCTACACCTTC
CDR3: CASSLFLGGYTF
size: -
V: TRBV7-9
D: -
J: TRBJ1-2

DNA: TGTGCCAGCGCCACCACAGGGTTTCAAGAGACCCAGTACTTC
CDR3: CASATTGFQETQYF
size: few
V: TRBV19
D: -
J: TRBJ2-5

DNA: TGCAGCCAAGTCAACCTGGACCCGGCCAACACTGAAGCTTTCTTT
CDR3: CSQVNLDPANTEAFF
size: -
V: TRBV29-1
D: -
J: TRBJ1-1

DNA: TGTGCCAGCACCTCTCGGGAGGGGGCGAACACCATATATTTT
CDR3: CASTSREGANTIYF
size: -
V: TRBV7-9
D: TRBD1
J: TRBJ1-3

DNA: TGTGCCAGCAGCACCCGACAGGGGCCCTACGAGCAGTACTTC
CDR3: CASSTRQGPYEQYF
size: -
V: TRBV7-2
D: TRBD1
J: TRBJ2-7

DNA: TGTGCCAGCGTATCAGGGGGCGGGGCCAACGTCCTGACTTTC
CDR3: CASVSGGGANVLTF
size: -
V: TRBV2
D: TRBD1
J: TRBJ2-6

DNA: TGTGCTAGAGACCAGGGATCACCCCTCCACTTT
CDR3: CARDQGSPLHF
size: once
V: TRBV25-1
D: -
J: TRBJ1-6

DNA: TGTGCCAGCAGCACCCGGGACCTTAACACCGGGGAGCTGTTTTTT
CDR3: CASSTRDLNTGELFF
size: -
V: TRBV7-2
D: -
J: TRBJ2-2

DNA: TGTGCCAGCAGTTGGAATATGCATCAGCCCCAGCATTTT
CDR3: CASSWNMHQPQHF
size: few
V: TRBV12-3/TRBV12-4
D: -
J: TRBJ1-5

DNA: TGTGCCAGCAGTTTTGAGGACAGGGTATACGAGCAGTACTTC
CDR3: CASSFEDRVYEQYF
size: few
V: TRBV12-3/TRBV12-4
D: TRBD1
J: TRBJ2-7

DNA: TGTGCCATCAGCCTGGGACAGGGAGCGTTGGGACGTTCCTACGAGCAGTACTTC
CDR3: CAISLGQGALGRSYEQYF
size: -
V: TRBV10-3
D: TRBD1
J: TRBJ2-7

DNA: TGTGCCAGCAGTGAAGGATGGGGTACTTCAATCCTCTTT
CDR3: CASSEGWGTSILF
size: -
V: TRBV6-1
D: -
J: TRBJ1-1

DNA: TGTGCCATCAGTGAGCCTGTTCCGACCGGGACTCTGAACACCGGGGAGCTGTTTTTT
CDR3: CAISEPVPTGTLNTGELFF
size: -
V: TRBV10-3
D: -
J: TRBJ2-2

DNA: TGTGCCATCAGTGAGGCGACCCCCGGGTCAGGCTACGAGCAGTACTTC
CDR3: CAISEATPGSGYEQYF
size: many
V: TRBV10-3
D: -
J: TRBJ2-7

DNA: TGTGCCACCAGCCAAAACACCGGGGAGCTGTTTTTT
CDR3: CATSQNTGELFF
size: many
V: TRBV15
D: -
J: TRBJ2-2

DNA: TGCGCCAGCCGCAACAGGGATAGTTCTAATGAAAAACTGTTTTTT
CDR3: CASRNRDSSNEKLFF
size: -
V: TRBV10-2
D: -
J: TRBJ1-4

DNA: TGTGCCAGCAGTGAATGGACTAGCGGAGCCACGGAGACCCAGTACTTC
CDR3: CASSEWTSGATETQYF
size: -
V: TRBV25-1
D: TRBD2
J: TRBJ2-5

DNA: TGCAGTGCTAGGGGGGCAGGAGCCTCCTACGAGCAGTACTTC
CDR3: CSARGAGASYEQYF
size: -
V: TRBV20-1
D: -
J: TRBJ2-7

DNA: TGTGCCAGCACCTTACAGGGGAGCAATCAGCCCCAGCATTTT
CDR3: CASTLQGSNQPQHF
size: many
V: TRBV12-3/TRBV12-4
D: TRBD1
J: TRBJ1-5

DNA: TGTGCCAGCAGCTTGTTTGGCACCGATGGCTACACCTTC
CDR3: CASSLFGTDGYTF
size: few
V: TRBV7-9
D: -
J: TRBJ1-2

DNA: TGTGCCAGCAGCCTCGGGACAGCAGTTGAAGCTTTCTTT
CDR3: CASSLGTAVEAFF
size: -
V: TRBV7-9
D: TRBD1
J: TRBJ1-1

DNA: TGTGCCAGCAGCCGACTAGCGGGTCCCTACGAGCAGTACTTC
CDR3: CASSRLAGPYEQYF
size: -
V: TRBV11-2
D: TRBD2
J: TRBJ2-7

DNA: TGTGCCAGCAGTGAAGGGGGTGACCGGAGGGGAGAGACCCAGTACTTC
CDR3: CASSEGGDRRGETQYF
size: few
V: TRBV2
D: -
J: TRBJ2-5

DNA: TGTGCCAGTAGTCGCGTGAACACCGGGGAGCTGTTTTTT
CDR3: CASSRVNTGELFF
size: few
V: TRBV19
D: -
J: TRBJ2-2

DNA: TGTGCCATCAGTGAGTCCGGGACAGGTGACTCCTACGAGCAGTACTTC
CDR3: CAISESGTGDSYEQYF
size: -
V: TRBV10-3
D: TRBD1
J: TRBJ2-7

DNA: TGTGCCAGCAGCTTAAGGGTAATAAATGGAAACACCATATATTTT
CDR3: CASSLRVINGNTIYF
size: -
V: TRBV7-9
D: -
J: TRBJ1-3

DNA: TGTGCCAGCAGCCTCGGACTCGAGGGTGAAAAACTGTTTTTT
CDR3: CASSLGLEGEKLFF
size: -
V: TRBV7-9
D: -
J: TRBJ1-4

DNA: TGTGCCAGCAGTCCCCGACAGGGGATGACTGAAGCTTTCTTT
CDR3: CASSPRQGMTEAFF
size: -
V: TRBV6-4
D: TRBD1
J: TRBJ1-1

DNA: TGTGCCAGTAGGCTCAGGGGGCCGAACACTGAAGCTTTCTTT
CDR3: CASRLRGPNTEAFF
size: few
V: TRBV19
D: TRBD1
J: TRBJ1-1

DNA: TGCAGCGTGAGGGACAGCGGGGGCCAAGAGACCCAGTACTTC
CDR3: CSVRDSGGQETQYF
size: many
V: TRBV29-1
D: -
J: TRBJ2-5

DNA: TGTGCCAGCAGCAAGGACTACATGGACAGGGGCTACGAGCAGTACTTC
CDR3: CASSKDYMDRGYEQYF
size: -
V: TRBV11-2
D: TRBD1
J: TRBJ2-7

DNA: TGCGCCAGCAGCCCCAAGGGGGGACCCAACACTGAAGCTTTCTTT
CDR3: CASSPKGGPNTEAFF
size: -
V: TRBV5-1
D: -
J: TRBJ1-1

DNA: TGCGCCAGCAGCTTGGGGACACTATACTACGAGCAGTACTTC
CDR3: CASSLGTLYYEQYF
size: -
V: TRBV5-1
D: -
J: TRBJ2-7

DNA: TGTGCCAGCAGCGTAGGGACAGGGCCCAATGGCTACACCTTC
CDR3: CASSVGTGPNGYTF
size: -
V: TRBV9
D: TRBD1
J: TRBJ1-2

DNA: TGTGCCAGCAACGTACAGGGAGGCACCGGGGAGCTGTTTTTT
CDR3: CASNVQGGTGELFF
size: -
V: TRBV6-6
D: -
J: TRBJ2-2

DNA: TGCAGTGCTAAATCACTAGCGGGGGGGGCCTACGAGCAGTACTTC
CDR3: CSAKSLAGGAYEQYF
size: -
V: TRBV20-1
D: TRBD2
J: TRBJ2-7

DNA: TGTGCCACCGAGGGGCGCGGGGAGCCCCAGCATTTT
CDR3: CATEGRGEPQHF
size: -
V: TRBV15
D: -
J: TRBJ1-5